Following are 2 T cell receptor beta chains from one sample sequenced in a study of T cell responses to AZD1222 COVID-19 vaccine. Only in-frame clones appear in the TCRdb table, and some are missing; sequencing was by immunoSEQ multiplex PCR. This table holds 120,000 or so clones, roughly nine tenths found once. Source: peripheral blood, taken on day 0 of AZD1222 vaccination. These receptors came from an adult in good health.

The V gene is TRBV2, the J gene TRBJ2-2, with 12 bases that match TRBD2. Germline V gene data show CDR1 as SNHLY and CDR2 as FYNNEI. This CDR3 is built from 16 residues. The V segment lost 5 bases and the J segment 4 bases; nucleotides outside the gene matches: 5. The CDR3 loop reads CASSPTSGGPTGELFF. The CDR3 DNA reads TGTGCCAGCAGTCCTACTAGCGGGGGGCCCACCGGGGAGCTGTTTTTT.

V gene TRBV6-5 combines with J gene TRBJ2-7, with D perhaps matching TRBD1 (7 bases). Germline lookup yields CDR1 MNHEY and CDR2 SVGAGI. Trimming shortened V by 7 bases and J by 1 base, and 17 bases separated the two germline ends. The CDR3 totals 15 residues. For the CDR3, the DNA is TGTGCCAGCACCTCAGGGGGGTTCCCTTCCTACGAGCAGTACTTC. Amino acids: CASTSGGFPSYEQYF.